This is a list of T cell receptor beta chains from one sample in a study of blood T cells in healthy people across ages. Each CDR3 protein is one row after TCRdb ran MiXCR on the 5' RACE reads. The sample carries about 500,000 distinct CDR3 sequences, about 24% recorded once. The sample was also reused in another study, on T cells of mothers and their children.

Sequencing used blood. These receptors originate from a boy between 10 and 17 years old in good health. The CDR3 runs from the conserved cysteine through the conserved F or W. D genes are given only for firm matches. Some rows have no size entry. The others give once, few or many, or a class for an expanded clone.

size: once; V: TRBV7-3; J: TRBJ2-6; D: TRBD1; DNA: TGTGCCAGCAGCTCTTCGACAGGGGTTCTAGGGGCCAACGTCCTGACTTTC; CDR3: CASSSSTGVLGANVLTF
size: few; V: TRBV28; J: TRBJ2-3; D: -; DNA: TGTGCCAGCAGTTTAGTTTCGGCCGGATATAGCACAGATACGCAGTATTTT; CDR3: CASSLVSAGYSTDTQYF
size: few; V: TRBV4-1; J: TRBJ1-4; D: -; DNA: TGCGCCAGCAGCCAAGGTTCGGCTGCAACTAATGAAAAACTGTTTTTT; CDR3: CASSQGSAATNEKLFF
size: -; V: TRBV2; J: TRBJ1-6; D: TRBD1; DNA: TGTGCCAGCACCGGGACAGGGGGCAAATCACCCCTCCACTTT; CDR3: CASTGTGGKSPLHF
size: -; V: TRBV6-2/TRBV6-3; J: TRBJ2-7; D: -; DNA: TGTGCCAGCAGGGGCCGGAAAGAGATCTACGAGCAGTACTTC; CDR3: CASRGRKEIYEQYF
size: -; V: TRBV7-2; J: TRBJ2-5; D: -; DNA: TGTGCCAGCAGGGGACCGCCTCAAGAGACCCAGTACTTC; CDR3: CASRGPPQETQYF
size: -; V: TRBV12-3/TRBV12-4; J: TRBJ2-1; D: -; DNA: TGTGCCAGCAGGCCAAAGGGGGATGAGCAGTTCTTC; CDR3: CASRPKGDEQFF
size: once; V: TRBV5-5; J: TRBJ1-1; D: -; DNA: TGTGCCAGCAGCTTGGGTAGGACTACCTTGAACACTGAAGCTTTCTTT; CDR3: CASSLGRTTLNTEAFF
size: -; V: TRBV3-1; J: TRBJ2-5; D: TRBD2; DNA: TGTGCCAGCAGCCAAACCCCAGCGGGGGATTTTGAGCAGTACTTC; CDR3: CASSQTPAGDFEQYF
size: -; V: TRBV3-1; J: TRBJ2-7; D: TRBD1; DNA: TGTGCCAGCAGCCATGCCGGGACAGGGCTATACGAGCAGTACTTC; CDR3: CASSHAGTGLYEQYF
size: -; V: TRBV7-2; J: TRBJ2-3; D: TRBD2; DNA: TGTGCCAGCAGCTTATTTATAGCGGGAATTAGCACAGATACGCAGTATTTT; CDR3: CASSLFIAGISTDTQYF
size: -; V: TRBV4-1; J: TRBJ2-3; D: -; DNA: TGCGCCAGCAGCCAAGACTACAGGGCCCCGGGCACAGATACGCAGTATTTT; CDR3: CASSQDYRAPGTDTQYF
size: -; V: TRBV11-1; J: TRBJ2-4; D: -; DNA: TGTGCCAGCAGCTTAGCGCTGGCAGAGGAGCAAAACATTCAGTACTTC; CDR3: CASSLALAEEQNIQYF
size: few; V: TRBV25-1; J: TRBJ2-5; D: -; DNA: TGTGCCAGCAGTGGGGGACCAAAAGAGACCCAGTACTTC; CDR3: CASSGGPKETQYF
size: -; V: TRBV11-2; J: TRBJ1-5; D: -; DNA: TGTGCCAGCAGCTTAGTCTGGGGTTTTAGACAGCCCCAGCATTTT; CDR3: CASSLVWGFRQPQHF
size: many; V: TRBV4-2; J: TRBJ2-1; D: TRBD2; DNA: TGTGCCAGCAGCCGATCCGCGGCTCCTAGCGGGGGGACCGACTCCTACAATGAGCAGTTCTTC; CDR3: CASSRSAAPSGGTDSYNEQFF
size: -; V: TRBV4-1; J: TRBJ1-6; D: -; DNA: TGCGCCAGCAGCCAAGACGTTGGAACATATAATTCACCCCTCCACTTT; CDR3: CASSQDVGTYNSPLHF
size: many; V: TRBV28; J: TRBJ2-7; D: -; DNA: TGTGCCAGCACCCCTCCGACCGGGACACCAGGGTACGAGCAGTACTTC; CDR3: CASTPPTGTPGYEQYF
size: few; V: TRBV24-1; J: TRBJ2-1; D: TRBD2; DNA: TGTGCCACCAGTGATCCGGGACTAAACAATGAGCAGTTCTTC; CDR3: CATSDPGLNNEQFF
size: -; V: TRBV28; J: TRBJ2-2; D: TRBD1; DNA: TGTGCCAGCAGTTTAGGGACAGGGTTTCTCACCGGGGAGCTGTTTTTT; CDR3: CASSLGTGFLTGELFF
size: -; V: TRBV4-3; J: TRBJ1-4; D: TRBD1; DNA: TGCGCCAGCAGCCAAGAGGGACAGGGAGGTGAAAAACTGTTTTTT; CDR3: CASSQEGQGGEKLFF
size: -; V: TRBV19; J: TRBJ1-1; D: -; DNA: TGTGCCAGTGGTTGGGACACTGAAGCTTTCTTT; CDR3: CASGWDTEAFF
size: -; V: TRBV6-5; J: TRBJ1-1; D: -; DNA: TGTGCCAGCAGTTACTCTATCGGGGATTGGGACACTGAAGCTTTCTTT; CDR3: CASSYSIGDWDTEAFF
size: few; V: TRBV7-3; J: TRBJ2-5; D: -; DNA: TGTGCCAGCAGCTTATCCGGGTTCCCCCAAGAGACCCAGTACTTC; CDR3: CASSLSGFPQETQYF
size: few; V: TRBV27; J: TRBJ2-1; D: -; DNA: TGTGCCAGCAGTTTATCGTTGAGGGACTCCAACAATGAGCAGTTCTTC; CDR3: CASSLSLRDSNNEQFF
size: -; V: TRBV4-3; J: TRBJ2-5; D: TRBD2; DNA: TGCGCCAGCAGCCAAGGAGCTCTAGCGGGGGGGCAAGAGACCCAGTACTTC; CDR3: CASSQGALAGGQETQYF
size: many; V: TRBV5-5; J: TRBJ2-5; D: -; DNA: TGTGCCAGCAGCTTGGAGGGGATCGCTGAGACCCAGTACTTC; CDR3: CASSLEGIAETQYF
size: -; V: TRBV6-2/TRBV6-3; J: TRBJ1-6; D: -; DNA: TGTGCCAGCAGTCTTAGGGGGGAGAATTCACCCCTCCACTTT; CDR3: CASSLRGENSPLHF
size: many; V: TRBV5-6; J: TRBJ2-1; D: -; DNA: TGTGCCAGCAGCTTGGGGCGGGGCAATGAGCAGTTCTTC; CDR3: CASSLGRGNEQFF
size: -; V: TRBV7-2; J: TRBJ2-3; D: TRBD2; DNA: TGTGCCAGCAGCTCCTCCTTAGCGGGGACTATCACAGGTACGCAGTATTTT; CDR3: CASSSSLAGTITGTQYF
size: -; V: TRBV14; J: TRBJ2-3; D: -; DNA: TGTGCCAGCAGCCTGGTGGGGGAAGAGTCAGATACGCAGTATTTT; CDR3: CASSLVGEESDTQYF
size: -; V: TRBV20-1; J: TRBJ2-5; D: -; DNA: TGCAGTGCTAGAGAGGGCGGGGCGGAGACCCAGTACTTC; CDR3: CSAREGGAETQYF
size: -; V: TRBV28; J: TRBJ1-1; D: TRBD1; DNA: TGTGCCAGCAAAGGGGAGGGGGCTGTGAACACTGAAGCTTTCTTT; CDR3: CASKGEGAVNTEAFF
size: -; V: TRBV4-3; J: TRBJ2-2; D: TRBD1; DNA: TGCGCCAGCAGCCAAGATGTAACAGGGGGCTTCCGGGAGCTGTTTTTT; CDR3: CASSQDVTGGFRELFF
size: -; V: TRBV5-1; J: TRBJ2-1; D: -; DNA: TGCGCCAGCAGTTTGAGATTGGGGGGCGAAGCCTACAATGAGCAGTTCTTC; CDR3: CASSLRLGGEAYNEQFF
size: -; V: TRBV6-1; J: TRBJ2-7; D: -; DNA: TGTGCCGGCAGCGTAACCGGGTCCGGGACCACCGAGGACGAGCAGTACTTC; CDR3: CAGSVTGSGTTEDEQYF
size: -; V: TRBV6-5; J: TRBJ2-7; D: -; DNA: TGTGCCAGCAGTTACTCAGACAGGTTCTTGGAGTACTTC; CDR3: CASSYSDRFLEYF
size: -; V: TRBV15; J: TRBJ1-4; D: -; DNA: TGTGCCACCAGCAGAGGACAGGTGGGAGTCGGAACTAATGAAAAACTGTTTTTT; CDR3: CATSRGQVGVGTNEKLFF
size: few; V: TRBV4-1; J: TRBJ2-7; D: TRBD1; DNA: TGCGCCAGCAGCGCCCGGACAGGGAACGAGCAGTACTTC; CDR3: CASSARTGNEQYF
size: -; V: TRBV19; J: TRBJ2-7; D: TRBD1; DNA: TGTGCCAGTAGCTACGTGCAGGGGGCTGGATACGAGCAGTACTTC; CDR3: CASSYVQGAGYEQYF
size: -; V: TRBV20-1; J: TRBJ1-2; D: -; DNA: TGCAGTGCTCCTGCCCGGGGGAACTATGGCTACACCTTC; CDR3: CSAPARGNYGYTF
size: -; V: TRBV4-1; J: TRBJ2-5; D: -; DNA: TGCGCCAGCAGCCAAGTATGGGCAGGCGGCCAAGAGACCCAGTACTTC; CDR3: CASSQVWAGGQETQYF
size: -; V: TRBV7-9; J: TRBJ1-4; D: -; DNA: TGTGCCAGCAGCTTAATTTCCGGGACACTTGAAAAACTGTTTTTT; CDR3: CASSLISGTLEKLFF
size: few; V: TRBV6-1; J: TRBJ1-4; D: TRBD1; DNA: TGTGCCAGCAGTGAAAGGGGACAGGGCAATGAAAAACTGTTTTTT; CDR3: CASSERGQGNEKLFF
size: -; V: TRBV6-2/TRBV6-3; J: TRBJ1-1; D: TRBD1; DNA: TGTGCCAGCACTATAAGGGATCCGGGACAGGGGAACACTGAAGCTTTCTTT; CDR3: CASTIRDPGQGNTEAFF